The sequence of this TCR beta chain was determined in a study of beta chain features in type 1 diabetes. Notes on the study in general: Insertions were fewer and deletions more numerous at VDJ junctions in type 1 diabetes patients.

The CDR3 is 16 residues long. Germline CDR1 reads SEHNR; CDR2 reads FQNEAQ (reference sequence). Expressed TCRB transcripts were sequenced after all isolated RNA was converted to cDNA. Sequenced naive, central memory and regulatory T cell samples produced an average of roughly 3.5 million reads. Produced via immunoSEQ multiplex PCR; TCRdb's table is partial and in-frame only. The data show about 900,000 clones, with about a sixth seen just once and 0.023% held by the top ten. This clone appeared a few times. Its antigen is unidentified. At one of its ends the junction is not consistent with the germline gene, which may arise from a read error. Sorting of CD4+ naive, central memory, regulatory and stem cell-like memory cells was performed via CD45RO/CCR7/CD25/CD127/CD95/CD27.

This receptor was obtained from a woman aged 18-29 years in good health. The sample comprised naive CD4+ T cells from blood. V usage is TRBV7-9 and J usage is TRBJ2-4; 7 bases match TRBD2. In DNA, the CDR3 is TGCGCCAGCAGCCAAGAATGGGAGGGTCTTCGGAACATTCAGTACTTC. It translates to CASSQEWEGLRNIQYF.